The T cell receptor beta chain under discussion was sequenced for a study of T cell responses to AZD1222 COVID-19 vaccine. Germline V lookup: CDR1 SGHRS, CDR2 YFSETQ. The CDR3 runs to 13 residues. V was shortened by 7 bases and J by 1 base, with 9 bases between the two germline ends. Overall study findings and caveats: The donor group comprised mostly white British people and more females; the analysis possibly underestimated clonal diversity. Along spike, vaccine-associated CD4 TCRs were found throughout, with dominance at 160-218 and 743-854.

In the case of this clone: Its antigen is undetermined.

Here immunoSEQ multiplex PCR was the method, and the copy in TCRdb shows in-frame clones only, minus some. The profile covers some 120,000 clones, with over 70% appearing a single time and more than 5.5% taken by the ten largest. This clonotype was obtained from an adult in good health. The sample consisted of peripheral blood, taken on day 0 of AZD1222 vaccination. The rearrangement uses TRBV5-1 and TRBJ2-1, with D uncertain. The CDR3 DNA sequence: TGCGCCAGCGGCCCTGGGTCCTACAATGAGCAGTTCTTC. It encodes CASGPGSYNEQFF.